This T cell receptor beta chain was sequenced during a study of siplizumab effects on memory and regulatory T cells. Study-wide results and limits: There appeared to be greater diversity in naive T cells than in memory cells, and naive T cells seemed major contributors to the alloresponse. Siplizumab gave mappable alloreactive CD4+ clones an average Treg-derived fraction of around 70%, against 25% to 30% in controls.

Note on this clone: Its cognate antigen is unknown.

Each sample had roughly 10^5 TCR templates assayed. Assay: immunoSEQ multiplex PCR; the TCRdb copy retains only in-frame clones and omits some. This sample has roughly 64,000 clones, with around 96% found just once. CDR1 and CDR2 (germline): SGHAT, FQNNGV. V trimming: 1 base; J trimming: 5 bases; junction bases outside the gene matches: 4. The CDR3 length is 14 residues. This chain uses TRBV11-2 with TRBJ2-5; 7 bases match TRBD2. Sequenced input: naive CD8+ T cells sorted from blood. The TCR was taken from a human donor in good health. CDR3 amino acids: CASSLVGEGETQYF. In nucleotides, the CDR3 is TGTGCCAGCAGCTTAGTAGGGGAGGGGGAGACCCAGTACTTC.